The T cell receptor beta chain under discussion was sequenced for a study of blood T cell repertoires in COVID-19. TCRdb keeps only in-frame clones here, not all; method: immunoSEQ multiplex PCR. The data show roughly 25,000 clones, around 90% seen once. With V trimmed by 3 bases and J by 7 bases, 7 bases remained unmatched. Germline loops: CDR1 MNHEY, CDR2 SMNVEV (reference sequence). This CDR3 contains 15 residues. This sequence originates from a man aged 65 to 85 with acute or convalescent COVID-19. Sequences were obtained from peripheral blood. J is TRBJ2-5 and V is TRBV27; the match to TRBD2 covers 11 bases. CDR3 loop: CASSLLAGGLGTQYF. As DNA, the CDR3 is TGTGCCAGCAGTTTGCTAGCGGGAGGACTGGGGACCCAGTACTTC.